These T cell receptor beta chains were read from a single sample in a study of OX40 agonist ivuxolimab in advanced cancers. The repertoire was sequenced with immunoSEQ multiplex PCR; TCRdb's copy has only in-frame clones and lacks some. The table has fewer than 100,000 clones, about 83% seen once. Sequencing used CD4+ or CD8+ T cells sorted from blood, obtained in a trial of the OX40 agonist ivuxolimab. The source is an adult with an advanced solid tumor such as melanoma, head and neck, liver or kidney cancer. Each CDR3 is given with its conserved first and last residue. D genes are given only for firm matches. Clone size is not always given. Where it is, it says once, few, many or a class for expanded clones.

CDR3aa,CDR3nt,abundance,j_gene,v_gene,d_gene
CASSPLGQMDEQYF,TGTGCCAGCTCACCACTTGGACAGATGGACGAGCAGTACTTC,-,TRBJ2-7,TRBV18,-
CASSILGKMNTEAFF,TGTGCCAGTAGTATCCTAGGAAAAATGAACACTGAAGCTTTCTTT,-,TRBJ1-1,TRBV19,-
CAWSLTPTNEKLFF,TGTGCCTGGAGTTTGACTCCAACTAATGAAAAACTGTTTTTT,-,TRBJ1-4,TRBV30,-
CASSLGRSARDEQFF,TGCGCCAGCAGCTTGGGGCGGAGCGCGCGGGATGAGCAGTTCTTC,-,TRBJ2-1,TRBV5-1,-
CASSPRGGQKPQHF,TGTGCCAGCAGCCCCCGGGGGGGGCAGAAGCCCCAGCATTTT,-,TRBJ1-5,TRBV7-2,-
CASSRRGVGYGYTF,TGTGCCAGCAGTCGGAGGGGGGTTGGGTATGGCTACACCTTC,-,TRBJ1-2,TRBV28,-
CASSRLLSGRFSEQYF,TGTGCCAGCAGCCGACTCCTTAGCGGGAGGTTTAGCGAGCAGTACTTC,-,TRBJ2-7,TRBV11-2,TRBD2
CASSMYTGTLRSGANVLTF,TGTGCCAGTAGTATGTATACAGGGACACTTCGCTCTGGGGCCAACGTCCTGACTTTC,once,TRBJ2-6,TRBV19,-
CASSERDANFRGTNQPQHF,TGTGCCAGCAGTGAAAGGGACGCCAATTTCAGGGGGACAAATCAGCCCCAGCATTTT,-,TRBJ1-5,TRBV6-1,TRBD1
CASSKGQSSGNTIYF,TGTGCCAGCTCAAAGGGACAGTCCTCTGGAAACACCATATATTTT,-,TRBJ1-3,TRBV18,TRBD1
CAWSTGQGATEAFF,TGTGCCTGGAGTACCGGACAGGGGGCCACTGAAGCTTTCTTT,few,TRBJ1-1,TRBV30,TRBD1
CASRRGEGIGMNTEAFF,TGTGCCAGTAGGAGGGGGGAGGGGATTGGGATGAACACTGAAGCTTTCTTT,-,TRBJ1-1,TRBV19,-
CASSMTDTEAFF,TGTGCCAGTAGTATGACAGACACTGAAGCTTTCTTT,-,TRBJ1-1,TRBV19,-
CASSLQGGSNQPQHF,TGTGCCAGCAGCTTACAGGGTGGAAGCAATCAGCCCCAGCATTTT,-,TRBJ1-5,TRBV5-5,-
CASSSTAGQPQHF,TGTGCCAGCAGTTCGACCGCGGGGCAGCCCCAGCATTTT,-,TRBJ1-5,TRBV6-6,-
CASSIVRGNMNTEAFF,TGTGCCAGTAGTATTGTCAGGGGGAACATGAACACTGAAGCTTTCTTT,once,TRBJ1-1,TRBV19,TRBD1
CASSPVSSGTSAGELFF,TGTGCCAGCTCACCCGTCTCTTCCGGGACTAGCGCCGGGGAGCTGTTTTTT,-,TRBJ2-2,TRBV18,TRBD2
CASSPGGGSYNSPLHF,TGTGCCAGCAGCCCAGGGGGGGGATCCTATAATTCACCCCTCCACTTT,-,TRBJ1-6,TRBV7-2,TRBD1
CASSSGPRTEAFF,TGTGCCAGCAGCTCGGGGCCCCGAACTGAAGCTTTCTTT,-,TRBJ1-1,TRBV6-5,-
CASSLRPNNEQFF,TGTGCCAGCAGTCTCCGGCCTAACAATGAGCAGTTCTTC,-,TRBJ2-1,TRBV28,-
CASSYSRAGDTEAFF,TGTGCCAGCAGTTACTCACGCGCCGGGGATACTGAAGCTTTCTTT,-,TRBJ1-1,TRBV6-5,-
CASSIPGGTNTGELFF,TGTGCCAGTAGTATACCGGGAGGCACGAACACCGGGGAGCTGTTTTTT,-,TRBJ2-2,TRBV19,TRBD2
CASSTTGFSPLHF,TGTGCCAGTAGTACCACAGGGTTTTCACCCCTCCACTTT,-,TRBJ1-6,TRBV19,-
CASSLGRGTGLPEQFF,TGTGCCAGCAGCTTGGGTCGCGGGACAGGGCTACCTGAGCAGTTCTTC,-,TRBJ2-1,TRBV7-2,TRBD1
CASRPGRNTEAFF,TGTGCCAGCAGGCCAGGGAGGAACACTGAAGCTTTCTTT,-,TRBJ1-1,TRBV5-4,-
CASSPTNPTYNEQFF,TGTGCCAGCTCACCGACCAACCCTACATACAATGAGCAGTTCTTC,-,TRBJ2-1,TRBV18,-
CASSEGQAYNSPLHF,TGTGCCAGCAGCGAAGGACAGGCGTATAATTCACCCCTCCACTTT,-,TRBJ1-6,TRBV5-4,TRBD1
CAWGIGRDTNEQFF,TGTGCCTGGGGTATAGGCAGGGACACCAATGAGCAGTTCTTC,-,TRBJ2-1,TRBV30,-
CASSSGPAGWDTQYF,TGTGCCAGCAGCTCGGGCCCAGCTGGGTGGGATACGCAGTATTTT,-,TRBJ2-3,TRBV5-4,-
CATSRDTQGSYEQYF,TGTGCCACCAGCAGAGACACCCAGGGTTCCTACGAGCAGTACTTC,-,TRBJ2-7,TRBV15,-
CASSFDRNTGELFF,TGTGCCAGCTCATTCGACAGAAACACCGGGGAGCTGTTTTTT,-,TRBJ2-2,TRBV18,-
CASSLGPDRAEQYF,TGTGCCAGCAGCTTGGGCCCGGACAGGGCTGAGCAGTACTTC,-,TRBJ2-7,TRBV5-4,TRBD1
CASSLEGDEQYF,TGTGCCAGCAGCTTAGAGGGGGACGAGCAGTACTTC,-,TRBJ2-7,TRBV7-6,-
CASSQVPALISADTQYF,TGCGCCAGCAGCCAAGTTCCTGCGTTGATCTCGGCAGATACGCAGTATTTT,-,TRBJ2-3,TRBV4-1,-
CALSAGPPSYGYTF,TGTGCCCTCTCGGCAGGGCCTCCGAGCTATGGCTACACCTTC,-,TRBJ1-2,TRBV28,-
CASSKGPILYSNQPQHF,TGTGCCAGCAGTAAGGGGCCTATTCTTTATAGCAATCAGCCCCAGCATTTT,-,TRBJ1-5,TRBV9,-
CTSGRGPEQFF,TGCACCAGCGGCCGTGGGCCTGAGCAGTTCTTC,-,TRBJ2-1,TRBV1,-
CASNLRTGAGEQYF,TGTGCCAGCAACCTTAGGACAGGGGCGGGGGAGCAGTACTTC,-,TRBJ2-5,TRBV5-6,TRBD1
CASSESGRRYEQYF,TGCGCCAGCAGTGAAAGTGGGAGACGGTACGAGCAGTACTTC,-,TRBJ2-7,TRBV10-2,-
CASSVGLSNQPQHF,TGTGCCAGCAGTGTGGGACTCAGCAATCAGCCCCAGCATTTT,-,TRBJ1-5,TRBV25-1,-